The 17 T cell receptor beta chains below come from one sample, sequenced in a study of blood T cell repertoires in COVID-19. Assay: immunoSEQ multiplex PCR; the TCRdb copy retains only in-frame clones and omits some. The sample lists tens of thousands of clones; roughly four fifths were seen once. The specimen sequenced was peripheral blood. Source of these receptors: a human donor in a cohort sampled during active COVID-19.

The chain employs TRBV5-6 and TRBJ1-5; 8 bases fit TRBD1. Per germline, CDR1 SGHDT and CDR2 YYEEEE. The ends lost 3 bases at V and 9 bases at J; junction bases unmatched: 11. The CDR3 extends over 15 amino acids. CDR3 loop: CASSYGTGALGPQHF. The CDR3 bases are TGTGCCAGCAGCTACGGGACAGGAGCCCTTGGGCCCCAGCATTTT. Full variable domain (remainder filled in from reference TRBV5-6 and TRBJ1-5): DAGVTQSPTHLIKTRGQQVTLRCSPKSGHDTVSWYQQALGQGPQFIFQYYEEEERQRGNFPDRFSGHQFPNYSSELNVNALLLGDSALYLCASSYGTGALGPQHFGDGTRLSIL.

This clone occurred once. This rearrangement joins TRBV7-7 to TRBJ2-2; D remains ambiguous. The CDR3 is 15 residues long. Germline V gives CDR1 SSHAT, CDR2 FNYEAQ (reference sequence). V lost 1 base and J lost 0, with 6 bases in between. The CDR3 sequence is CASSLDLANTGELFF. The DNA for the CDR3 is TGTGCCAGCAGCTTAGATCTAGCGAACACCGGGGAGCTGTTTTTT.

This clone has only a few counts. The chain is built from TRBV4-1 and TRBJ2-7, with D possibly TRBD2 on 6 matching bases. The V end lost 4 bases, the J end lost 1 base, and 14 bases lay between the germline ends. CDR3 length: 15 residues. CDR1 and CDR2 (germline): MGHRA, YSYEKL. This CDR3 is CASSPVRGRSYEQYF. The CDR3 nucleotides are TGCGCCAGCAGCCCCGTACGGGGGAGGTCCTACGAGCAGTACTTC.

The V gene is TRBV7-3, the J gene TRBJ2-2; D unresolved. This CDR3 region has 14 residues. Germline V CDR1 and CDR2: SGHTA, FQGTGA. V was clipped by 2 bases and J by 3 bases, with 7 bases between them. CDR3 residues: CASSLPSDTGELFF. Written as DNA, the CDR3 is TGTGCCAGCAGCTTACCCAGTGACACCGGGGAGCTGTTTTTT.

The genes are TRBV28 and TRBJ2-7; D gene unclear. Trimming took 2 bases from V and 0 from J, leaving 8 bases between them. Germline-derived CDR1 and CDR2 are MDHEN and SYDVKM. The CDR3 consists of 14 residues. CDR3 residues: CASSLGWASYEQYF. The CDR3 coding sequence is TGTGCCAGCAGTTTAGGATGGGCCTCCTACGAGCAGTACTTC.

The CDR3 nucleotides read TGTGCCAGCAGGCCGGGGGGAACTGGAAACACCATATATTTT. Translation gives CASRPGGTGNTIYF. The chain employs TRBV6-5 and TRBJ1-3, with D maybe TRBD1 (5 bases). The CDR3 spans 14 residues. Germline V gene data show CDR1 as MNHEY and CDR2 as SVGAGI. V gave up 6 bases and J gave up 2 bases, with 11 bases separating them.

The rearrangement links TRBV18 to TRBJ2-2, with TRBD2 matching 9 bases. V was clipped by 3 bases and J by 2 bases; unmatched bases: 10. The CDR3 runs 18 residues. Germline V gene data show CDR1 as KGHSH and CDR2 as LQKENI. The CDR3 coding sequence is TGTGCCAGCTCACCCTTGGCTAGCGGGGACCCTAACACCGGGGAGCTGTTTTTT. Translating it yields CASSPLASGDPNTGELFF.

The chain is built from TRBV5-1 and TRBJ2-5; TRBD2 aligns across 9 bases. Unmatched junction bases numbered 5, after V lost 0 bases and J lost 2 bases. CDR1 is SGHRS and CDR2 is YFSETQ in the germline V gene. CDR3 length: 16 residues. In nucleotides, the CDR3 is TGCGCCAGCAGCTTGGCCCCAGCGGGGGGACAAGAGACCCAGTACTTC. Protein product: CASSLAPAGGQETQYF.

In its sample, this clone was seen many times. The CDR3 DNA reads TGTGCCAGCAGCCAAATGGAGGGCAACACTGAAGCTTTCTTT. Its translation is CASSQMEGNTEAFF. The chain employs TRBV3-1 (or the pseudogene TRBV3-2) and TRBJ1-1; D gene uncertain. CDR1 is LGHDT, CDR2 YNNKEL, per germline (reference sequence). Trimming left V 2 bases short and J 2 bases short, with 9 bases between. This CDR3 region has 14 residues.

The rearrangement links TRBV5-4 to TRBJ1-2; D gene unclear. With 3 bases removed from V and 1 base from J, the gap between germline ends came to 16 bases. Looked up from germline, CDR1 is SGHNT and CDR2 is YYREEE (reference sequence). The CDR3 runs to 16 residues. CDR3 nucleotides: TGTGCCAGCAGCTACTCCGCGGCAAGATTTAACTATGGCTACACCTTC. Translated: CASSYSAARFNYGYTF. Supplemented by reference TRBV5-4 and TRBJ1-2, the full variable domain reads ETGVTQSPTHLIKTRGQQVTLRCSSQSGHNTVSWYQQALGQGPQFIFQYYREEENGRGNFPPRFSGLQFPNYSSELNVNALELDDSALYLCASSYSAARFNYGYTFGSGTRLTVV.

This sequence joins TRBV27 and TRBJ1-6; 7 bases line up with TRBD1. CDR1 MNHEY and CDR2 SMNVEV come from the germline V gene (reference sequence). V lost 5 bases to trimming and J lost 6 bases; unmatched junction nucleotides: 7. The CDR3 sequence is 15 residues long. The CDR3: CASSIRDSFNSPLHF. The CDR3 bases are TGTGCCAGCAGTATCCGGGACAGCTTTAATTCACCCCTCCACTTT.

The chain links TRBV9 to TRBJ2-4; D uncertain. Germline V lookup: CDR1 SGDLS, CDR2 YYNGEE. The CDR3 runs to 13 residues. With 6 bases removed from V and 10 bases from J, the gap between germline ends came to 17 bases. The CDR3 DNA reads as TGTGCCAGCATCCCCGGGTACCTTTCGATTCAGTACTTC. It encodes CASIPGYLSIQYF.

The J gene is TRBJ1-1, the V gene TRBV19; no definite D call. Trimming removed 5 bases at V and 11 bases at J, with 18 bases between. The CDR3 totals 13 residues. Germline lookup yields CDR1 LNHDA and CDR2 SQIVND (reference sequence). CDR3: CASSPRGTSKAFF. DNA of the CDR3: TGTGCCAGTAGTCCCCGAGGAACGTCAAAGGCTTTCTTT.

This clone was observed a single time. The V gene is TRBV25-1, the J gene TRBJ2-3, with D possibly TRBD2 on 7 matching bases. Germline CDR1 and CDR2: MGHDK and SYGVNS. The CDR3 is 14 amino acids. V was cut by 3 bases and J by 6 bases, with 13 bases left in between. The CDR3, as DNA: TGTGCCAGCAGTGACGGGGGGCTGCTGGATACGCAGTATTTT. Its protein product is CASSDGGLLDTQYF.

This chain joins TRBV6-4 and TRBJ2-1, with 11 nucleotides matching TRBD1. Germline CDR1 and CDR2: MRHNA and SNTAGT. The CDR3 sequence is 13 residues long. V lost 8 bases and J lost 7; bases outside the gene matches: 4. The CDR3 reads CASPGQGVNEQFF. The CDR3, as DNA: TGTGCCAGCCCGGGACAGGGGGTAAATGAGCAGTTCTTC.

The chain combines TRBV11-2 with TRBJ2-1, with 7 positions matching TRBD2. After removal of 3 bases from V and 0 bases from J, the junction contained 2 bases not matched to a gene. Germline CDR1 reads SGHAT; CDR2 reads FQNNGV. The CDR3 totals 15 residues. The CDR3 loop is CASSFGTTSYNEQFF. CDR3 DNA: TGTGCCAGCAGCTTCGGGACTACCTCCTACAATGAGCAGTTCTTC.

This clone was counted at least ten times. The genes are TRBV2 and TRBJ2-2; the D gene is possibly TRBD1 (5 bases). The V gene lost 7 bases and the J gene lost 1 base, with 7 bases spanning the gap. This CDR3 region has 13 residues. CDR1 is SNHLY and CDR2 is FYNNEI in the germline V gene. The CDR3 DNA is TGTGCCAGCACCCAGGGGAACACCGGGGAGCTGTTTTTT. Amino acid sequence: CASTQGNTGELFF.